This T cell receptor (beta chain) was sequenced for a study of T cells in Graves' hyperthyroidism and ophthalmopathy. About the research overall: Peripheral blood was taken when the disease was first diagnosed, before any treatment began.

The germline gives CDR1 MNHEY, CDR2 SMNVEV (reference sequence). The CDR3 has 16 residues. J gave up 7 bases and V 1 base, and 7 bases lay outside the gene matches. TCR beta CDR3 region amplification was performed from RNA transcripts. The HTBI primer set drove a first-round RT-PCR of the TCR CDR3. MiXCR, run by TCRdb on the multiplex PCR reads, gives a single entry per CDR3 protein. The repertoire includes some 740,000 distinct CDR3 sequences, 13% to 15% of them detected once, and 10% to 13% sits in the top ten. Study-wide results and caveats: Using 13 V-J features, a model discriminated ophthalmopathy from stable hyperthyroidism.

In this sample, this clonotype turned up many times. Its antigen is not identified. The source is a young woman with Graves' hyperthyroidism. The gene calls are TRBV27 and TRBJ2-1, with 10 bases matching TRBD2. Source material: blood. The CDR3 loop reads CASSLFTSGIKNEQFF. Here the CDR3 DNA reads TGTGCCAGCAGTTTATTCACTAGCGGGATCAAGAATGAGCAGTTCTTC.